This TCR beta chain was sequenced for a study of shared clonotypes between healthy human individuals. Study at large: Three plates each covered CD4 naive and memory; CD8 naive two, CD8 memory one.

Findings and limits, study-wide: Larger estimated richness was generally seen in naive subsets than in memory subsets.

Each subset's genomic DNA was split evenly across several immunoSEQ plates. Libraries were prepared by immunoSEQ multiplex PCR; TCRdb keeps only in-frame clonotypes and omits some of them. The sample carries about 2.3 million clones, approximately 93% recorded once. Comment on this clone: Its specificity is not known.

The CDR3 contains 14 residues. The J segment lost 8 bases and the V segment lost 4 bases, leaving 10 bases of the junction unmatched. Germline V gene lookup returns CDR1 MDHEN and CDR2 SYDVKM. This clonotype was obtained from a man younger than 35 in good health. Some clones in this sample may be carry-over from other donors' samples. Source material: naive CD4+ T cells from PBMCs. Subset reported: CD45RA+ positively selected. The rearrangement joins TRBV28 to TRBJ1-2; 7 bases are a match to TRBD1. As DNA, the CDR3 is TGTGCCAGCAGTTCGCACAGGGGATCCTACGGCTACACCTTC. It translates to CASSSHRGSYGYTF.